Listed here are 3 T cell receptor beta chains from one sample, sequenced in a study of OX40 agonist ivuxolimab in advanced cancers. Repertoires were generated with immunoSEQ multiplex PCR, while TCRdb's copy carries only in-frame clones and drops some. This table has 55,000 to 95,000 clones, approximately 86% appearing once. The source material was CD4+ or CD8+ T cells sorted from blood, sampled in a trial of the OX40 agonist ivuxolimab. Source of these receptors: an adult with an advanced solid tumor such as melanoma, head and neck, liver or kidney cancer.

In nucleotides, the CDR3 is TGTGCCAGCAAATCTGGAATCCACGAGCAGTACTTC. Translation: CASKSGIHEQYF. The V call is TRBV28, the J call TRBJ2-7, with D hard to call. There are 12 residues in the CDR3. CDR1 is MDHEN and CDR2 is SYDVKM in the germline V gene. Trimming shortened V by 7 bases and J by 5 bases, and 12 bases separated the two germline ends.

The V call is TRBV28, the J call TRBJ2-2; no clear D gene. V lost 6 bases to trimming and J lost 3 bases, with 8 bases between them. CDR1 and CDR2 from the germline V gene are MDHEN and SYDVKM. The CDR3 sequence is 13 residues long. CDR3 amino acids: CASSRIDTGELFF. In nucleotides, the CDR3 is TGTGCCAGCAGCAGGATAGACACCGGGGAGCTGTTTTTT.

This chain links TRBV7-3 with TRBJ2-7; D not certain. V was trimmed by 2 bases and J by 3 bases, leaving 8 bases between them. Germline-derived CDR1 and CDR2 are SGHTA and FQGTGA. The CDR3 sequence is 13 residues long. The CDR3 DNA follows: TGTGCCAGCAGCTTAGCGCAGGACTACGAGCAGTACTTC. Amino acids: CASSLAQDYEQYF.